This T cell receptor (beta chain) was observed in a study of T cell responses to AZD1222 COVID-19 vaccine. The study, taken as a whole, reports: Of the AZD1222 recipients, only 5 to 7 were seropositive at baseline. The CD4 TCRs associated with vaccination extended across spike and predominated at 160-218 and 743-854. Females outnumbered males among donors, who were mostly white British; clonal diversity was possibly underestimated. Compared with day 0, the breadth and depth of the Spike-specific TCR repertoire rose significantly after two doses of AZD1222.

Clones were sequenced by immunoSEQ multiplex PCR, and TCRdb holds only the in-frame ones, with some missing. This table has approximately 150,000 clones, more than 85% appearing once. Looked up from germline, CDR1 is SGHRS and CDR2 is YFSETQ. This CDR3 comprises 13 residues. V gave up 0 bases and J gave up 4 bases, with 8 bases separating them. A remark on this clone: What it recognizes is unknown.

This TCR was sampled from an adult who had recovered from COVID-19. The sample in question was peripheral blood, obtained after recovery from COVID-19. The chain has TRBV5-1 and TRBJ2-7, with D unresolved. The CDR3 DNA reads TGCGCCAGCAGCTTGGGGGCTCCATACGAGCAGTACTTC. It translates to CASSLGAPYEQYF.